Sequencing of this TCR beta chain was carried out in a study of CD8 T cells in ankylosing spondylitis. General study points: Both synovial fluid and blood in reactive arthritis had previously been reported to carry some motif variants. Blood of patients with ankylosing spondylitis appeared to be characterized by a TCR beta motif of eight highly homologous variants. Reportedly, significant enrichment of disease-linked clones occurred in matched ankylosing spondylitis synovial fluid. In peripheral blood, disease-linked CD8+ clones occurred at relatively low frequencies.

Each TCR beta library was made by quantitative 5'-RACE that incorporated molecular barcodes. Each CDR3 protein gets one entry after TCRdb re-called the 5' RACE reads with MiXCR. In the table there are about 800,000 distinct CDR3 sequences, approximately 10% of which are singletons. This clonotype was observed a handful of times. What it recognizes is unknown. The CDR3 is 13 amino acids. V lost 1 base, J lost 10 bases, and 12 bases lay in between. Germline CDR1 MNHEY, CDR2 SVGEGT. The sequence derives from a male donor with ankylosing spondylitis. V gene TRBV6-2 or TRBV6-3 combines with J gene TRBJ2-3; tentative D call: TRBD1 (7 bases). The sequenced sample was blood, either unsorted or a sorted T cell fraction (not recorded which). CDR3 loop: CASSYFDREAQYF. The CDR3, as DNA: TGTGCCAGCAGTTACTTCGACAGGGAGGCGCAGTATTTT.